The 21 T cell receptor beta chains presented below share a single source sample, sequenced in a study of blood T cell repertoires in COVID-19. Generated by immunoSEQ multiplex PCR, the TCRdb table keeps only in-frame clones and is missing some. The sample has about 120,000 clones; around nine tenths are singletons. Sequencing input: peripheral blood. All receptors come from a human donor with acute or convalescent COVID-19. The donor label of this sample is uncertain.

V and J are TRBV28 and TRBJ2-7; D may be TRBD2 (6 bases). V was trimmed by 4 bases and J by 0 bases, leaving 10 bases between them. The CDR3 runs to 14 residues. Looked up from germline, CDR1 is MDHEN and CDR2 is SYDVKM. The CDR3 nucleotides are TGTGCCAGCAGTTCCGCGGGACTCTCCTACGAGCAGTACTTC. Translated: CASSSAGLSYEQYF.

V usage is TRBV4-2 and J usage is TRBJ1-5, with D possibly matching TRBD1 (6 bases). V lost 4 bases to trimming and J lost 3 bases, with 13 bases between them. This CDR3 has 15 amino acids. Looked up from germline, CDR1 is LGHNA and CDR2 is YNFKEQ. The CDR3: CASSPQGQDNQPQHF. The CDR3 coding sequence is TGTGCCAGCAGCCCACAGGGACAAGACAATCAGCCCCAGCATTTT.

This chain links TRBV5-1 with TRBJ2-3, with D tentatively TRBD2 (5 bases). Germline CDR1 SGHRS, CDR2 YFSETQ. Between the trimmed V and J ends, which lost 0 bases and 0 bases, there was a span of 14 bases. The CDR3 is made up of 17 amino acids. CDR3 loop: CASSLGSSGSSTDTQYF. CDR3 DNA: TGCGCCAGCAGCTTGGGCTCCTCTGGGAGTAGCACAGATACGCAGTATTTT.

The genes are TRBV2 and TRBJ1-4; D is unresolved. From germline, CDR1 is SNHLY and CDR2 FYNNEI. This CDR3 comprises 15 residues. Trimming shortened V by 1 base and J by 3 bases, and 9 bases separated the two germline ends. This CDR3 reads CASSEGGTANEKLFF. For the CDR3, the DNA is TGTGCCAGCAGTGAAGGAGGAACGGCTAATGAAAAACTGTTTTTT.

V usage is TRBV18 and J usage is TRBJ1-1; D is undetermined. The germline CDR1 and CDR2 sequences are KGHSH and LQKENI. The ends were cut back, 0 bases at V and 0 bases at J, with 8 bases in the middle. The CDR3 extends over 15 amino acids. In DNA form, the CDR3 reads TGTGCCAGCTCACCACCGGCAGGTGTGAACACTGAAGCTTTCTTT. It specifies CASSPPAGVNTEAFF.

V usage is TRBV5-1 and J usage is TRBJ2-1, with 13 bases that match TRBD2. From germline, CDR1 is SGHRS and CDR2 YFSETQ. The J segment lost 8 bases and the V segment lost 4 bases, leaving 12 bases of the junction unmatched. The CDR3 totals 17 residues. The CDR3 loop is CASSTSRTSGGSDEQFF. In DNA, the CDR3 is TGCGCCAGCAGCACCTCCCGGACTAGCGGGGGTTCGGATGAGCAGTTCTTC.

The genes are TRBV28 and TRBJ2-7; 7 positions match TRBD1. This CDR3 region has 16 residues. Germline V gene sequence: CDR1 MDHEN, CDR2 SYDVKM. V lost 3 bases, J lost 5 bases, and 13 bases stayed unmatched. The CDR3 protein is CASSFIMEQGYDEQYF. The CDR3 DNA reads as TGTGCCAGCAGTTTCATTATGGAACAGGGGTACGACGAGCAGTACTTC.

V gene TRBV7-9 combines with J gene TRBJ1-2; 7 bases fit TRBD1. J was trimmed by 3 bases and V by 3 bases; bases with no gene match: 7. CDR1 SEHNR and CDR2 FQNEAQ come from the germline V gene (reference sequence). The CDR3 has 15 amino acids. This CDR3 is CASSLVQGEYYGYTF. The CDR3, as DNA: TGTGCCAGCAGCTTGGTTCAGGGGGAGTACTATGGCTACACCTTC.

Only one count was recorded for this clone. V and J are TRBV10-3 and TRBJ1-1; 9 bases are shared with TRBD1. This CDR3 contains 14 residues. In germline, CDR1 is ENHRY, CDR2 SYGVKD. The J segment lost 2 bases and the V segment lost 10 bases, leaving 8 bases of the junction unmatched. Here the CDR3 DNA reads TGTGCCACCGGACAGGGGTACTTAAACACTGAAGCTTTCTTT. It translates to CATGQGYLNTEAFF.

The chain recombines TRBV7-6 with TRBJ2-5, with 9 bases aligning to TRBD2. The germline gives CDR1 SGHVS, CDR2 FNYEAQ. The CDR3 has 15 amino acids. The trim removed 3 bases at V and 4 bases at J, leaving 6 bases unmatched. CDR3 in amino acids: CASSFSSGKRETQYF. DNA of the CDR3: TGTGCCAGCAGCTTCTCTAGCGGGAAAAGAGAGACCCAGTACTTC.

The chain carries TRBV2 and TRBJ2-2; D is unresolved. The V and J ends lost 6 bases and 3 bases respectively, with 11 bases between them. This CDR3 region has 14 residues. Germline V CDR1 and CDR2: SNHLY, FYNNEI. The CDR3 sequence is CASRWRGDTGELFF. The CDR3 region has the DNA TGTGCCAGCAGATGGAGAGGTGACACCGGGGAGCTGTTTTTT.

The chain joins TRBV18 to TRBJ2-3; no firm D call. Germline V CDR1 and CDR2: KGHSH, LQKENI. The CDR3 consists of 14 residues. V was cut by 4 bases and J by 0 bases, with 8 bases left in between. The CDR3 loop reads CASSRESSTDTQYF. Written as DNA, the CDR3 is TGTGCCAGCTCACGAGAAAGTAGCACAGATACGCAGTATTTT.

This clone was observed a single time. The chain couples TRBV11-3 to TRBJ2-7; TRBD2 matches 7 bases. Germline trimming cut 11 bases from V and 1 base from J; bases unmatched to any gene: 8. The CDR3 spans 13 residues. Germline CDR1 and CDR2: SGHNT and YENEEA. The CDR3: CAFFEGGSYEQYF. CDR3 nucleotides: TGTGCCTTTTTCGAGGGAGGGTCCTACGAGCAGTACTTC.

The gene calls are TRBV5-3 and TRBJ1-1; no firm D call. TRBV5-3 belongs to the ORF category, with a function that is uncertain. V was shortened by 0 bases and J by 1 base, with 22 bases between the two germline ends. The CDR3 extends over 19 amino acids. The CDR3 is CARSLGSVAGPLPNTEAFF. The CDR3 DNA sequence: TGTGCCAGAAGCTTGGGTTCGGTGGCAGGTCCCCTCCCGAACACTGAAGCTTTCTTT.

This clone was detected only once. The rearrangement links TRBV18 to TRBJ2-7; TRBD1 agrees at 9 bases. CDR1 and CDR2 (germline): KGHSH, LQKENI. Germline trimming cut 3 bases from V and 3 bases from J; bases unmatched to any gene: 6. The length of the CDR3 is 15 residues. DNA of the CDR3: TGTGCCAGCTCACCCACCGGGACAGGGCTCTACGAGCAGTACTTC. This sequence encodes CASSPTGTGLYEQYF.

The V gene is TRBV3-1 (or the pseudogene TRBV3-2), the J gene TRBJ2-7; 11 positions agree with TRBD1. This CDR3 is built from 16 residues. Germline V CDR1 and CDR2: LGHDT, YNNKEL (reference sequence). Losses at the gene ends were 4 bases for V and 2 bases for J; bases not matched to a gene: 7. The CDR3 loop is CASSLEAGQGAYEQYF. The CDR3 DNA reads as TGTGCCAGCAGCCTAGAAGCGGGACAGGGGGCCTACGAGCAGTACTTC.

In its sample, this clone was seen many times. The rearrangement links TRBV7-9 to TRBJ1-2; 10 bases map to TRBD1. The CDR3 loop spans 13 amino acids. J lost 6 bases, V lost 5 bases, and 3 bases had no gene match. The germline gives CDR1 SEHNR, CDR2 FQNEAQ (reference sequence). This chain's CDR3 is CASSKGQGNGYTF. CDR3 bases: TGTGCCAGCAGCAAGGGACAGGGGAATGGCTACACCTTC.

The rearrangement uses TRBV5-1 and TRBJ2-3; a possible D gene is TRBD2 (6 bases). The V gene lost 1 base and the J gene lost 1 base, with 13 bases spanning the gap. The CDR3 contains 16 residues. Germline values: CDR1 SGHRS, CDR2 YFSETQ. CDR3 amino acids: CASSLTAGIRTDTQYF. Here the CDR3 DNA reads TGCGCCAGCAGCTTGACCGCGGGAATACGCACAGATACGCAGTATTTT. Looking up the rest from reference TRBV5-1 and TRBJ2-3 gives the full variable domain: KAGVTQTPRYLIKTRGQQVTLSCSPISGHRSVSWYQQTPGQGLQFLFEYFSETQRNKGNFPGRFSGRQFSNSRSEMNVSTLELGDSALYLCASSLTAGIRTDTQYFGPGTRLTVL.

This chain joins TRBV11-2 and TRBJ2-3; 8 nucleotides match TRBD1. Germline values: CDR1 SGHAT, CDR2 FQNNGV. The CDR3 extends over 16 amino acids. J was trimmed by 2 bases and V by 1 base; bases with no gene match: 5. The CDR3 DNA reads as TGTGCCAGCAGCTTAGGCCCGGGACAGGTCACAGATACGCAGTATTTT. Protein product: CASSLGPGQVTDTQYF.

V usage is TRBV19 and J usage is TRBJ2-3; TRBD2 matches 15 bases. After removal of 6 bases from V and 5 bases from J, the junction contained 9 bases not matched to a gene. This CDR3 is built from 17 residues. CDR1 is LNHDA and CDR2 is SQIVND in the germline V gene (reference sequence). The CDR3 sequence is CASSDTRTSGRVDTQYF. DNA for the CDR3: TGTGCCAGTAGCGACACCCGGACTAGCGGGAGGGTAGATACGCAGTATTTT.

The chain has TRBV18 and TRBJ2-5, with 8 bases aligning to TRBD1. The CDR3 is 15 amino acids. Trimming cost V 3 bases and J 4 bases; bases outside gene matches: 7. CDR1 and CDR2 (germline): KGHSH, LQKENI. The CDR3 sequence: CASSPSRTGRETQYF. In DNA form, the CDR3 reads TGTGCCAGCTCACCGTCCAGGACAGGGCGAGAGACCCAGTACTTC.